This T cell receptor beta chain was identified during a study of control samples from healthy donors and cancer patients. The protocol was immunoSEQ multiplex PCR, while the TCRdb copy is restricted to in-frame clones and leaves out a portion. The data hold 98,000 or so clones, with approximately 81% observed a single time. Remarks on this clone: The identical CDR3 is also encoded by other nucleotide sequences in the sample.

Germline-derived CDR1 and CDR2 are LGHNA and YSLEER. The CDR3 length is 15 residues. Trimming cost V 2 bases and J 2 bases, with 10 bases left between them. Sequenced sample: blood. The V gene is TRBV4-3, the J gene TRBJ2-4, with D possibly being TRBD1 (6 bases). The TCR was taken from a woman in her twenties or thirties in good health. The CDR3 DNA reads TGCGCCAGCAGCCAATCAAGGGGGACCAAAAACATTCAGTACTTC. This codes for CASSQSRGTKNIQYF.